This record covers a single T cell receptor (beta chain). As yet, its antigen is unknown. The sample comes from a study of cytomegalovirus exposure and HLA in healthy donors. About the research overall: Counted in an early data release were tens of millions of unique TCRs from HLA-typed donors.

The study, taken as a whole, reports: V segments that were indistinguishable, TRBV6-2 and TRBV6-3 among them, were omitted from analysis. Another analysis was done later, and it associated around 15,000 TCR beta sequences with HLA alleles at 0.05 false discovery rate. The listing of 150 to 200 TCR beta chains classed them as cytomegalovirus-associated.

The PCR used 60 Vbeta and 13 Jbeta primers. Clones were read by immunoSEQ multiplex PCR, and TCRdb kept only the in-frame ones, dropping some. With 150,000 to 200,000 clones in the sample, the ten largest clones hold 1.3%. In germline, CDR1 is MNHEY, CDR2 SMNVEV (reference sequence). This CDR3 comprises 14 residues. Trimming removed 8 bases at V and 6 bases at J, with 19 bases between. This TCR was recovered from a woman in her sixties or seventies in good health and CMV-seronegative. This chain uses TRBV27 with TRBJ1-1, with D perhaps TRBD1 (6 bases). The sample taken for sequencing was PBMCs. Written as DNA, the CDR3 is TGTGCCAGCCGCCGGGTGGGGGCGCGTCCTGAAGCTTTCTTT. This gives the protein CASRRVGARPEAFF.